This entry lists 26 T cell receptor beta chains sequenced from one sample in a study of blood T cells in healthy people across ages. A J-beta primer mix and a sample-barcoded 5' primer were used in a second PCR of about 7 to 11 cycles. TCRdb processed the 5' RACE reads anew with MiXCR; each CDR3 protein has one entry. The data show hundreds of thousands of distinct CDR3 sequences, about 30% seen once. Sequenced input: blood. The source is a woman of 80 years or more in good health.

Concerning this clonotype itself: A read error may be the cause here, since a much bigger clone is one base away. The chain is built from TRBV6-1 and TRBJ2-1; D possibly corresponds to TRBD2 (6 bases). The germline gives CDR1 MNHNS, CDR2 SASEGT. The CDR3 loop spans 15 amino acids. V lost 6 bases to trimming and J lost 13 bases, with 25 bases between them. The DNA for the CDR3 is TGTGCCAGCAGCAAAGGAGGGTTTTCGCAAGAGACCCAGTTCTTC. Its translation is CASSKGGFSQETQFF.

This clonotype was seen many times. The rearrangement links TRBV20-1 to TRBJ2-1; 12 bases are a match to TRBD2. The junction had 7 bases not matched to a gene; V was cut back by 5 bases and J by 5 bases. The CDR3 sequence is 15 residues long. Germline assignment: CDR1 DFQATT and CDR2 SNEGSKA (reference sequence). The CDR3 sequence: CSAVLTSGGHNEQFF. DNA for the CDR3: TGCAGTGCTGTACTGACTAGCGGGGGACACAATGAGCAGTTCTTC.

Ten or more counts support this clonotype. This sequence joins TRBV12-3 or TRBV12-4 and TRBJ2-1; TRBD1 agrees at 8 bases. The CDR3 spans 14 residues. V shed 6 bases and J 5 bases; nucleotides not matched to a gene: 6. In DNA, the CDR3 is TGTGCCAGCAGGGCCGGGACAGGCAACAATGAGCAGTTCTTC. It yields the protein CASRAGTGNNEQFF.

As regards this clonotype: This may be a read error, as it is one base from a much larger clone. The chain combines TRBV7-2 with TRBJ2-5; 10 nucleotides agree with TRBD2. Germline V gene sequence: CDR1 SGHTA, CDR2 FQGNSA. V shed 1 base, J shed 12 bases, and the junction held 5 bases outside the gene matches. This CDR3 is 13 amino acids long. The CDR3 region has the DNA TGTGCCAGCAGCTTAGGGGTGAGCGGGGGGGAGTACTTC. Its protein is CASSLGVSGGEYF.

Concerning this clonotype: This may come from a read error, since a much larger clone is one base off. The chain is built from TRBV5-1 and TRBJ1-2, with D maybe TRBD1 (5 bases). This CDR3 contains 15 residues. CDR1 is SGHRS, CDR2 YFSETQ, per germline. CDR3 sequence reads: CASSLGDRANCGYTF. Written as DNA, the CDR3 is TGCGCCAGCAGCTTGGGAGACAGAGCTAACTGTGGCTACACCTTC.

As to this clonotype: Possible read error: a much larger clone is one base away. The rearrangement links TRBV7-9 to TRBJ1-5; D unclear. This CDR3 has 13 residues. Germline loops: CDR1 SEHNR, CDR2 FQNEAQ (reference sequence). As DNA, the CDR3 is TGTTCCAGCAGCTTAGCGGAGGGCCAGCCCCAGCATTTT. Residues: CSSSLAEGQPQHF.

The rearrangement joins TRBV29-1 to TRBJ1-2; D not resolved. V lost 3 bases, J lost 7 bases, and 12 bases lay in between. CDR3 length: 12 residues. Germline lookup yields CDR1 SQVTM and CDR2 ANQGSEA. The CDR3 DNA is TGCAGCGTTGATGTGGGCCGGGCTGGCTACACCTTC. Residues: CSVDVGRAGYTF.

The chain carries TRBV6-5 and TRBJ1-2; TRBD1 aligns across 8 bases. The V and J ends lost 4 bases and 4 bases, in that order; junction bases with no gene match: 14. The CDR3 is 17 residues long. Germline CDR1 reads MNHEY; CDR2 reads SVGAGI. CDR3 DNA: TGTGCCAGCAGTTCCACACGGAGGCAGGGGGCTAGCTATGGCTACACCTTC. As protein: CASSSTRRQGASYGYTF.

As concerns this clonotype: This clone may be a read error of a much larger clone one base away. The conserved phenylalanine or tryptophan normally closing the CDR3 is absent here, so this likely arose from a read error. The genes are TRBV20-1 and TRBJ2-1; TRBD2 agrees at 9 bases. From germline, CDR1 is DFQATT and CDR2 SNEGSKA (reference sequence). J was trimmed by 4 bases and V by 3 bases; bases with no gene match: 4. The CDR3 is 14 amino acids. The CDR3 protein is CSARGSGGYNEQFL. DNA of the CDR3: TGCAGTGCTAGGGGTAGCGGGGGATACAATGAGCAGTTCTTA.

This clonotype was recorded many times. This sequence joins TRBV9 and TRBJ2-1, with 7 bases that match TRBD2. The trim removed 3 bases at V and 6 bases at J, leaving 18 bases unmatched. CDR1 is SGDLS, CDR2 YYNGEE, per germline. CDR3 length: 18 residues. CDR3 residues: CASSARASAGWGGNEQFF. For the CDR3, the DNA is TGTGCCAGCAGCGCTCGCGCCTCGGCGGGCTGGGGGGGCAATGAGCAGTTCTTC.

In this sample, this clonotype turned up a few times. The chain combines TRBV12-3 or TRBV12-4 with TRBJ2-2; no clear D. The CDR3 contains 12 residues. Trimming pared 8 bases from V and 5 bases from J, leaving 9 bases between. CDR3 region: CASRRITGELFF. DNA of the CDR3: TGTGCCAGCCGAAGAATAACCGGGGAGCTGTTTTTT.

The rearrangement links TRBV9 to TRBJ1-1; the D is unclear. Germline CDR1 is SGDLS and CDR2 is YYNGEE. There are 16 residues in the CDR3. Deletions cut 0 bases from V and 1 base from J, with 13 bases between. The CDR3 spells CASSVAGGGPNTEAFF. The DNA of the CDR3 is TGTGCCAGCAGCGTAGCGGGCGGAGGCCCGAACACTGAAGCTTTCTTT. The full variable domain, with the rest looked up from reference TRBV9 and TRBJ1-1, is DSGVTQTPKHLITATGQRVTLRCSPRSGDLSVYWYQQSLDQGLQFLIQYYNGEERAKGNILERFSAQQFPDLHSELNLSSLELGDSALYFCASSVAGGGPNTEAFFGQGTRLTVV.

This chain's CDR3 is CASRPTQGAVGYTF. The CDR3 nucleotides are TGTGCCAGCAGACCGACTCAGGGGGCGGTTGGCTACACCTTC. The rearrangement joins TRBV28 to TRBJ1-2, with 8 nucleotides matching TRBD1. CDR3 length: 14 residues. Germline loops: CDR1 MDHEN, CDR2 SYDVKM. V dropped 6 bases and J dropped 7; count of bases not matched to a gene: 10.

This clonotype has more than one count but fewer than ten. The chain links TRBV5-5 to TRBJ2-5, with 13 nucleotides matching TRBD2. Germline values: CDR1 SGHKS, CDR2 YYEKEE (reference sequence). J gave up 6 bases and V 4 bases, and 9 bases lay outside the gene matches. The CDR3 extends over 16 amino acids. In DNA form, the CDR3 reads TGTGCCAGCAGCACAACTAGCGGGGGGGCCATCCAGACCCAGTACTTC. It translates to CASSTTSGGAIQTQYF.

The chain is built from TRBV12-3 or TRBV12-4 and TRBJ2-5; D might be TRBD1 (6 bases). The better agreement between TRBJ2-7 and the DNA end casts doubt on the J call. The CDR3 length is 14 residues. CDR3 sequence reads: CASSCPGAYYEQYF. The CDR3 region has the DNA TGTGCCAGCAGCTGCCCAGGGGCCTACTACGAGCAGTACTTC.

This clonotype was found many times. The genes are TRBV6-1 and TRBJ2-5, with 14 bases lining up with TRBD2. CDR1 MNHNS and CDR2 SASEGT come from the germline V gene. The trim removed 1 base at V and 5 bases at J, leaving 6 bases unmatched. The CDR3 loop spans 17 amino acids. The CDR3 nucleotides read TGTGCCAGCAGTGAAGTCGGACTAGCGGGGGGTCGGGAGACCCAGTACTTC. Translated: CASSEVGLAGGRETQYF.

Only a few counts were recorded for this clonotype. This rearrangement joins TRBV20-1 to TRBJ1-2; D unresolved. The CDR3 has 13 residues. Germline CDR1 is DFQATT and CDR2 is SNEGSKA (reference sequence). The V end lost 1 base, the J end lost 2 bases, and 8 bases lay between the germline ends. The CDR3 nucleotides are TGCAGTGCTAGAGCCGCAAGAAACTATGGCTACACCTTC. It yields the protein CSARAARNYGYTF.

CDR3 loop: CASSSTGTGGFQPQHF. CDR3 coding DNA: TGTGCCAGCAGCTCAACCGGGACAGGGGGCTTTCAGCCCCAGCATTTT. V usage is TRBV5-5 and J usage is TRBJ1-5; 12 nucleotides align to TRBD1. Germline CDR1 and CDR2: SGHKS and YYEKEE (reference sequence). The V segment lost 3 bases and the J segment 6 bases; nucleotides outside the gene matches: 7. CDR3 length: 16 residues.

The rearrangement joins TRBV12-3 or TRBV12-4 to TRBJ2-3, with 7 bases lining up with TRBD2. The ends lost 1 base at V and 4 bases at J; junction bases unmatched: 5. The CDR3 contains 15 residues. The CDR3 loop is CASSLGGLGADTQYF. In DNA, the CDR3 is TGTGCCAGCAGTTTAGGAGGACTAGGCGCAGATACGCAGTATTTT.

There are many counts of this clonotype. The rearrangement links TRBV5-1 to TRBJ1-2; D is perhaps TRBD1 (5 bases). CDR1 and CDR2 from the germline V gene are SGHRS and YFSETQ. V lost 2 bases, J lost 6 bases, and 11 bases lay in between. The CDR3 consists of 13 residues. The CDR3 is CASSFTGVDGYTF. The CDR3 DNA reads TGCGCCAGCAGCTTCACAGGTGTGGATGGCTACACCTTC.

The chain's CDR3 is CSATGLAADNEQYF. For the CDR3, the DNA is TGCAGCGCGACGGGACTAGCGGCGGACAATGAGCAGTACTTC. This chain links TRBV29-1 with TRBJ2-1; 11 nucleotides align to TRBD2. The J call is uncertain, as TRBJ2-7 better fits the DNA end. The CDR3 spans 14 residues. The germline V gene encodes CDR1 SQVTM and CDR2 ANQGSEA.

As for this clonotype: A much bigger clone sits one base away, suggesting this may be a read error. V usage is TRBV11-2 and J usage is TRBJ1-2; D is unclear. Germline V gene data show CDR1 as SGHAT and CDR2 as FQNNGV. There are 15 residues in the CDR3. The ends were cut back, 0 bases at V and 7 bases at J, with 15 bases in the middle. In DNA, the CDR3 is TGTGCCAGCAGCTTAGATTCCGGGAGCCGGGGTGGCTACACCTTC. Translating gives CASSLDSGSRGGYTF.

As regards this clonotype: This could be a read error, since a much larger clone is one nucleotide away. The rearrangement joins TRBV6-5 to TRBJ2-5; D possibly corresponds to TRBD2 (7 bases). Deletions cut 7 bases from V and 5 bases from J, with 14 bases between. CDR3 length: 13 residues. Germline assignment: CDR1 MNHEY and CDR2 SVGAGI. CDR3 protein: CASKGGAKETQYF. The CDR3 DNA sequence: TGTGCCAGCAAGGGGGGGGCCAAGGAGACCCAGTACTTC.

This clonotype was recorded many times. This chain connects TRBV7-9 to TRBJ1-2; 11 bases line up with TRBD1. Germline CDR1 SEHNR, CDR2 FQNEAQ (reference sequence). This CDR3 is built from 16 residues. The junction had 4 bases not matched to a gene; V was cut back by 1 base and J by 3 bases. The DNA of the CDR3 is TGTGCCAGCAGCTTAGGGGGACAGGGGGTTTACTATGGCTACACCTTC. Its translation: CASSLGGQGVYYGYTF.

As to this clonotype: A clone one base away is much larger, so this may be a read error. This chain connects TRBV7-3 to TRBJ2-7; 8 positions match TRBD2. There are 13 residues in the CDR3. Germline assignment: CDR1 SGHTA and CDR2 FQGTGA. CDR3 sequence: CAGSGGGNYEQYF. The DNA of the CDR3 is TGTGCCGGCAGCGGGGGAGGGAACTACGAGCAGTACTTC.

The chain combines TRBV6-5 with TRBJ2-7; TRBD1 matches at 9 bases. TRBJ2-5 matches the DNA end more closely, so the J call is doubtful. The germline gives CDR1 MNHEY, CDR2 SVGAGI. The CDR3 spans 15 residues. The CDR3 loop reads CASGLDRGMLQTQYF. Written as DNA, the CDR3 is TGTGCCAGCGGGTTGGACAGGGGAATGTTGCAGACCCAGTACTTC.